The present TCR beta chain was sequenced within a study of identical twins. This clonotype has at least ten counts. The antigen is undetermined. The V gene's germline CDR1 is SQVTM and CDR2 ANQGSEA. V was clipped by 3 bases and J by 0 bases, with 5 bases between them. The CDR3 covers 12 residues. TCRdb reprocessed the 5' RACE reads with MiXCR, giving one entry per CDR3 protein. The sample lists about 690,000 distinct CDR3 sequences; over 5% were seen once. General study results and limits: Monozygotic twins shared more out-of-frame TCR alpha than recombination models predicted. Beta out-of-frame sequences showed weaker excess twin sharing.

Healthy Caucasian individuals made up all the donors. Sample: naive T cells sorted from blood. The J gene is TRBJ1-1, the V gene TRBV29-1; D is possibly TRBD1 (5 bases). The TCR originated in a man younger than 35 in good health. For the CDR3, the DNA is TGCAGCGTTGACAGGGTGAACACTGAAGCTTTCTTT. Encoded protein: CSVDRVNTEAFF. Full variable domain (outside the CDR3, taken from reference TRBV29-1 and TRBJ1-1): SAVISQKPSRDICQRGTSLTIQCQVDSQVTMMFWYRQQPGQSLTLIATANQGSEATYESGFVIDKFPISRPNLTFSTLTVSNMSPEDSSIYLCSVDRVNTEAFFGQGTRLTVV.